This is a list of T cell receptor beta chains from one sample in a study of T cell responses to AZD1222 COVID-19 vaccine. The repertoire was sequenced with immunoSEQ multiplex PCR; TCRdb's copy has only in-frame clones and lacks some. This sample has around 120,000 clones, with around 90% found just once. Specimen: peripheral blood, collected 28 days after the second AZD1222 dose. These receptors all stem from an adult who received the AZD1222 COVID-19 vaccine. Each CDR3 is given with its conserved first and last residue. A D gene is named only where the DNA matches it firmly. A clone size is listed for some rows: how often the clone was seen (once, few, many), or a class if it is expanded.

16 . TRBJ1-1 . TRBV5-4 TGTGCCAGCAGCTTGGACCCAGGGACCTTGAGCACTGAAGCTTTCTTT CASSLDPGTLSTEAFF
13 . TRBJ1-1 . TRBV4-2 TGTGCCAGCAGCCAAGAAATGGTGACTGAAGCTTTCTTT CASSQEMVTEAFF
14 . TRBJ2-1 . TRBV6-5 TGTGCCAGCAGCGGCGGTGGGGGAACTGGGGAGCAGTTCTTC CASSGGGGTGEQFF
14 . TRBJ1-1 . TRBV7-2 TGTGCCAGCAGCTTAGGGCAGGTGAACACTGAAGCTTTCTTT CASSLGQVNTEAFF
14 . TRBJ1-2 TRBD1 TRBV5-4 TGTGCCAGCAGCCGCCCGGACAGGGACTATGGCTACACCTTC CASSRPDRDYGYTF
17 . TRBJ1-5 . TRBV5-5 TGTGCCAGCAGCTTGGAAGTGTTGGGGTCCTTCAATCAGCCCCAGCATTTT CASSLEVLGSFNQPQHF
13 . TRBJ2-1 TRBD1 TRBV19 TGTGCCAGTAGTCGGACAGGGGGAAATGAGCAGTTCTTC CASSRTGGNEQFF
14 . TRBJ1-2 . TRBV3-1/TRBV3-2 TGTGCCAGCAGCCCTGGGCCAGAGGACTATGGCTACACCTTC CASSPGPEDYGYTF
15 . TRBJ1-3 . TRBV9 TGTGCCAGCAGCGTAGACGGGGGGCTGGGAAACACCATATATTTT CASSVDGGLGNTIYF
14 . TRBJ1-2 . TRBV18 TGTGCCAGCTCACCCACTCCCGACTACTATGGCTACACCTTC CASSPTPDYYGYTF
14 . TRBJ1-2 TRBD1 TRBV28 TGTGCCAGCACTCCCGGGACAGCCCCTTCTGGCTACACCTTC CASTPGTAPSGYTF
15 . TRBJ1-6 . TRBV6-5 TGTGCCAGCAGTTACGGGGGGACGACGAGATCACCCCTCCACTTT CASSYGGTTRSPLHF
16 . TRBJ2-1 TRBD2 TRBV4-3 TGCGCCAGCAGCCAAGTTTATAGCGGGGGATACAATGAGCAGTTCTTC CASSQVYSGGYNEQFF
12 . TRBJ1-1 TRBD1 TRBV14 TGTGCCAGCAGCCGACAGGGCGTCGAAGCTTTCTTT CASSRQGVEAFF
16 . TRBJ2-2 TRBD1 TRBV5-4 TGTGCCAGCAGCTGGGCGATTACAGGGGGGACCGGGGAGCTGTTTTTT CASSWAITGGTGELFF
16 . TRBJ2-1 TRBD2 TRBV7-8 TGTGCCAGCACCCCGGTGGGGCTAGCGGGGCACAATGAGCAGTTCTTC CASTPVGLAGHNEQFF
14 . TRBJ2-1 TRBD2 TRBV11-2 TGTGCCAGCAGTTCCCGACTAGCGGACAATGAGCAGTTCTTC CASSSRLADNEQFF
13 . TRBJ1-2 . TRBV24-1 TGTGCCTCAACGGGGTCAGGGGCTGATGGCTACACCTTC CASTGSGADGYTF
16 few TRBJ1-2 . TRBV9 TGTGCCAGCAGCGTGGGGCCAGACCTAACTGGTTATGGCTACACCTTC CASSVGPDLTGYGYTF
13 . TRBJ2-2 . TRBV6-2/TRBV6-3 TGTGCCAGCAGTTACTATTTGACCGGGGAGCTGTTTTTT CASSYYLTGELFF
16 . TRBJ1-2 TRBD1 TRBV7-8 TGTGCCAGCAGCTGGCGACCGGGACAGGATTTCTATGGCTACACCTTC CASSWRPGQDFYGYTF
17 . TRBJ1-2 TRBD1 TRBV7-9 TGTGCCAGCAGCTTAGTTCCGGGACAGGGGGCGTACTATGGCTACACCTTC CASSLVPGQGAYYGYTF
13 . TRBJ2-7 . TRBV3-1/TRBV3-2 TGTGCCAGCAGCCACCGACAGTCCTACGAGCAGTACTTC CASSHRQSYEQYF
13 . TRBJ1-5 . TRBV5-8 TGTGCCAGCAGCTTTCTGGGACGGCAGCCCCAGCATTTT CASSFLGRQPQHF
15 . TRBJ1-1 . TRBV5-4 TGTGCCAGCAGCTTGGAGGCAACCATGAACACTGAAGCTTTCTTT CASSLEATMNTEAFF
14 once TRBJ2-7 . TRBV7-2 TGTGCCAGCAGCCCCCGGACCGCTTCCTACGAGCAGTACTTC CASSPRTASYEQYF